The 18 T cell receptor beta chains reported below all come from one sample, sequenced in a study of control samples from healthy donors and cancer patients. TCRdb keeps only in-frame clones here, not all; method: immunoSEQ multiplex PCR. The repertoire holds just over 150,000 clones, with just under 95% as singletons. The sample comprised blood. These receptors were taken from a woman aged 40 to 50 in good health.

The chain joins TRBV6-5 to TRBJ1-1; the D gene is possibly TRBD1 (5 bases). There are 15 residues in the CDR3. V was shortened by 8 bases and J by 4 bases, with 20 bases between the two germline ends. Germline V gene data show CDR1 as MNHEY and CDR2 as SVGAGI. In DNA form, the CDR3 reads TGTGCCAGCTACTACACTGGGGGGGGATCCACTGAAGCTTTCTTT. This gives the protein CASYYTGGGSTEAFF.

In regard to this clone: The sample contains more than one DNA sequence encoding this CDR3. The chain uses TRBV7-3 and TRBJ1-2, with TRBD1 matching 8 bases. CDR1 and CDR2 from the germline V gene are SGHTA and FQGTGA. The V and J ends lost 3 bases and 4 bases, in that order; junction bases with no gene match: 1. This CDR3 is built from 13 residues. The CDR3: CASSFGQGYGYTF. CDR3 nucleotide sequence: TGTGCCAGCAGCTTTGGACAGGGCTATGGCTACACCTTC.

CDR3 DNA: TGTGCCAGCAGCCAGGGGTCGGCCCATTTGTCGGATACGCAGTATTTT. This codes for CASSQGSAHLSDTQYF. The V call is TRBV9, the J call TRBJ2-3; perhaps TRBD1 as D (6 bases). The CDR3 runs 16 residues. Per germline, CDR1 SGDLS and CDR2 YYNGEE. The V end was cut by 4 bases, the J end by 6 bases, with 21 bases between.

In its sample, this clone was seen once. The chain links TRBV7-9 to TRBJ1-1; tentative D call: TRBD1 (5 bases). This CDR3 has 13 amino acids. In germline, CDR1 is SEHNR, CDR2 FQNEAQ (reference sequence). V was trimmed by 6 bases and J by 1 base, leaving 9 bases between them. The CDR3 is CASRRTGNTEAFF. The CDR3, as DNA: TGTGCCAGCAGAAGAACAGGGAACACTGAAGCTTTCTTT.

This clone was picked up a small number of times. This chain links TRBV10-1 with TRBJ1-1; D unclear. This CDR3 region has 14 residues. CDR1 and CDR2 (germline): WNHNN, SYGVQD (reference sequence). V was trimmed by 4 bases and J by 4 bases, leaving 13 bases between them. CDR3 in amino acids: CASSGTPRSTEAFF. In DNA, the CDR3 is TGCGCCAGCAGTGGGACTCCTCGAAGCACTGAAGCTTTCTTT.

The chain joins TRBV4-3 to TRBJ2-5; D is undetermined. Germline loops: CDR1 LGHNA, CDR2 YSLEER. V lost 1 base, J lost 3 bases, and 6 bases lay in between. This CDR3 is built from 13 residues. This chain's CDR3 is CASSQVREETQYF. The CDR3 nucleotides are TGCGCCAGCAGCCAAGTTCGAGAAGAGACCCAGTACTTC.

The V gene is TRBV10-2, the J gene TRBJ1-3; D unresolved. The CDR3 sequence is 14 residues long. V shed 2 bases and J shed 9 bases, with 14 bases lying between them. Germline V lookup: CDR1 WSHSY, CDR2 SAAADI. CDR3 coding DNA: TGCGCCAGCAGTGAGATGGGTTCGGGGAGCACCATATATTTT. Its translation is CASSEMGSGSTIYF.

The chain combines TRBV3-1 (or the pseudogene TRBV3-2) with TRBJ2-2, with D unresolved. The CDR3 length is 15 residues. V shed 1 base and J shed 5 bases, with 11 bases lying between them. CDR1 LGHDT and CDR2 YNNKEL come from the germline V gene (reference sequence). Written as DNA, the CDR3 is TGTGCCAGCAGCCAAGGGAACCTAGGGACCGGGGAGCTGTTTTTT. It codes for CASSQGNLGTGELFF.

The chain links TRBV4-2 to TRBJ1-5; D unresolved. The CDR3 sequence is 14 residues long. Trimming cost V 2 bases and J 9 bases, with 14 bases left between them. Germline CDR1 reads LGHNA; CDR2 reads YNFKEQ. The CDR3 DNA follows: TGTGCCAGCAGCCAACATAGGGAGGACCGGCCCCAGCATTTT. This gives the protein CASSQHREDRPQHF.

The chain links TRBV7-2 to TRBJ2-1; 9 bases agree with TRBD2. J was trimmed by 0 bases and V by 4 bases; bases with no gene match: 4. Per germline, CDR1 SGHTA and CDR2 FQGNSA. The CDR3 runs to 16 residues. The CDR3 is CASSSLAGDSYNEQFF. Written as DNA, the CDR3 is TGTGCCAGCAGCTCATTAGCGGGAGACTCCTACAATGAGCAGTTCTTC. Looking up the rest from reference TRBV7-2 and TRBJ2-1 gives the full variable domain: GAGVSQSPSNKVTEKGKDVELRCDPISGHTALYWYRQSLGQGLEFLIYFQGNSAPDKSGLPSDRFSAERTGGSVSTLTIQRTQQEDSAVYLCASSSLAGDSYNEQFFGPGTRLTVL.

The CDR3 sequence: CASSYLTDYNSPLHF. Written as DNA, the CDR3 is TGTGCCAGCAGTTACCTGACGGACTATAATTCACCCCTCCACTTT. The rearrangement joins TRBV6-2 or TRBV6-3 to TRBJ1-6; unclear D gene. V gave up 2 bases and J gave up 3 bases, with 8 bases separating them. CDR3 size: 15 residues. Germline CDR1 reads MNHEY; CDR2 reads SVGEGT.

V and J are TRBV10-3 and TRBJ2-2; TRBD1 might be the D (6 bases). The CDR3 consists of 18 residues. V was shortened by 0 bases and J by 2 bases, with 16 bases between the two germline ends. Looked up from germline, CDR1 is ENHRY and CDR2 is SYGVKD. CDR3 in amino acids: CAISESQGLKANTGELFF. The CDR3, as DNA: TGTGCCATCAGTGAGTCTCAGGGGTTAAAGGCTAACACCGGGGAGCTGTTTTTT.

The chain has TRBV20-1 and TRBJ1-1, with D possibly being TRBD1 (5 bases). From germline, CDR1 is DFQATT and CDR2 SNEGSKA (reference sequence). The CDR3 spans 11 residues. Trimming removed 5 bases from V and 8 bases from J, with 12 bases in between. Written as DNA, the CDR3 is TGCAGTGCTGGGCGGGGCGGGGAAGCTTTCTTT. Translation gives CSAGRGGEAFF.

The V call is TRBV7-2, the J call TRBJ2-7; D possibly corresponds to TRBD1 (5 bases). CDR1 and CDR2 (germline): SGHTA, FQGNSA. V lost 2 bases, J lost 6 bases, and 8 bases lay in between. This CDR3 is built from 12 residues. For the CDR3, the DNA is TGTGCCAGCAGCTTACAGGGAAGCGAGCAGTACTTC. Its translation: CASSLQGSEQYF. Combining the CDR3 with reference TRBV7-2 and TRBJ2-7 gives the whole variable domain GAGVSQSPSNKVTEKGKDVELRCDPISGHTALYWYRQSLGQGLEFLIYFQGNSAPDKSGLPSDRFSAERTGGSVSTLTIQRTQQEDSAVYLCASSLQGSEQYFGPGTRLTVT.

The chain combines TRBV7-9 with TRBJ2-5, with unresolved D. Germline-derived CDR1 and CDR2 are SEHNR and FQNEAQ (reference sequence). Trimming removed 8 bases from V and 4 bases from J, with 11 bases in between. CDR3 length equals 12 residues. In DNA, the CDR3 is TGTGCCAGCTGGAGTGGCGGAGAGACCCAGTACTTC. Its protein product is CASWSGGETQYF.

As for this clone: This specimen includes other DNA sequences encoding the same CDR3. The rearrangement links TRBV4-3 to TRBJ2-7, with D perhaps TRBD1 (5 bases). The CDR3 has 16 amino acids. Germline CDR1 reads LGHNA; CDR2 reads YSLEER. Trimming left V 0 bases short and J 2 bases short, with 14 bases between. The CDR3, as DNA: TGCGCCAGCAGCCAAGATTACGCAGGGATAGCCTACGAGCAGTACTTC. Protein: CASSQDYAGIAYEQYF.

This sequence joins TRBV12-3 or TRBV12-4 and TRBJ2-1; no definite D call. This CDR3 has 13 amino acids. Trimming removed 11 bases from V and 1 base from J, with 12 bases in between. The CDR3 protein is CASGGESYNEQFF. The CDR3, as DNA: TGTGCCTCAGGCGGAGAATCCTACAATGAGCAGTTCTTC.

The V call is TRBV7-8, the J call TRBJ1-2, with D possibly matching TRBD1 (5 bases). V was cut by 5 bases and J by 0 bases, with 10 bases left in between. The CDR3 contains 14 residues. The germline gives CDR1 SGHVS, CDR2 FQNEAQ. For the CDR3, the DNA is TGTGCCAGCAGCGCAGACAGAGCTAACTATGGCTACACCTTC. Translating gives CASSADRANYGYTF.